This T cell receptor (beta chain) was sequenced for a study of Ad26.COV2.S vaccination and SARS-CoV-2 variants. Study as a whole: The trial was COV1001 and the donor's arm was Ad26.COV2.S. Once or twice, 56 days apart, Ad26.COV2.S was delivered intramuscularly. The study's findings and limits: Breadth, reportedly substantial, characterized the spike-specific CD8+ and CD4+ T cell responses after vaccination.

Assay: immunoSEQ multiplex PCR; the TCRdb copy retains only in-frame clones and omits some. Among approximately 420,000 clones, 88% were seen once, and the ten largest hold 3.5% to 4%. This CDR3 region has 14 residues. CDR1 and CDR2 (germline): SGHAT, FQNNGV. With V trimmed by 0 bases and J by 5 bases, 4 bases remained unmatched. Treatment here: about 20 received Ad26.COV2.S at low or high dose, single or two shots; 5 received placebo; per-sample allocation not given. After the first vaccine or placebo injection, samples were drawn on day 63. Details on this clone: Its antigen is unidentified.

V gene TRBV11-2 combines with J gene TRBJ2-7; 7 bases are a match to TRBD2. The TCR sequence derives from a person aged 18 to 59 who received the Ad26.COV2.S COVID-19 vaccine or a placebo. The sequenced sample was peripheral blood, obtained in a trial of Ad26.COV2.S vaccine versus placebo. DNA of the CDR3: TGTGCCAGCAGCTTAGACTGGGAGGGACACGAGCAGTACTTC. Its protein product is CASSLDWEGHEQYF.